This TCR beta chain appears in the sequencing data of a study of OX40 agonist ivuxolimab in advanced cancers. Sequencing was performed with immunoSEQ multiplex PCR; in TCRdb, only in-frame clones are kept and a portion is missing. The profile shows tens of thousands of clones, 90% to 95% of them singletons. Patients with autoimmune history or systemic immunosuppression were excluded. Researchers took blood at baseline, on cycle 4 day 1, and on cycle 7 day 1. Looked up from germline, CDR1 is SGHAT and CDR2 is FQNNGV. Between the trimmed V and J ends, which lost 3 bases and 3 bases, there was a span of 9 bases. The CDR3 totals 15 residues.

The source was CD4+ or CD8+ T cells sorted from blood, collected in a trial of the OX40 agonist ivuxolimab. The V gene is TRBV11-2, the J gene TRBJ1-6; D is uncertain. The clonotype originates from an adult with an advanced solid tumor such as melanoma, head and neck, liver or kidney cancer. The CDR3 DNA is TGTGCCAGCAGCTTGTCGGCTGACTATAATTCACCCCTCCACTTT. Protein product: CASSLSADYNSPLHF.